This T cell receptor (beta chain) was sequenced during a study of Ad26.COV2.S vaccination and SARS-CoV-2 variants. Study-level points and caveats: Spike-specific TCR breadth in vaccine recipients exceeded that seen in placebo recipients.

Treatment denoted: around 19 received Ad26.COV2.S at low or high dose, single or two shots; about 5 received placebo; per-sample allocation not given. Collection of the samples took place on day 63 after the first injection of vaccine or placebo. The germline CDR1 and CDR2 sequences are MNHEY and SVGAGI. CDR3 size: 14 residues. The J segment lost 10 bases and the V segment lost 5 bases, leaving 13 bases of the junction unmatched. Comments on this clone: Its antigen is currently unknown.

Libraries were prepared by immunoSEQ multiplex PCR; TCRdb keeps only in-frame clonotypes and omits some of them. This sample has about 420,000 clones, with 88% found just once. This sample comprised peripheral blood, obtained in a trial of Ad26.COV2.S vaccine versus placebo. This receptor was identified in a person aged 18-65 years who received the Ad26.COV2.S COVID-19 vaccine or a placebo. V gene TRBV6-5 combines with J gene TRBJ1-2; 7 bases fit TRBD1. CDR3 coding DNA: TGTGCCAGCAGTCTTGGGACAGCCAAGGGAGCCTACACCTTC. Translated, it gives CASSLGTAKGAYTF.